This T cell receptor beta chain was identified during a study of shared clonotypes between healthy human individuals (dated by TCRdb to 2020 to 2022). In the study overall: The cohort comprised a couple of women and a few men aged 18 to 49 years. For each donor, CD4 naive and CD4 memory were each run on three plates, CD8 naive on two plates, and CD8 memory on one plate. The study deeply sequenced blood TCR repertoires of several healthy adults to estimate repertoire size and the extent of clonotype sharing between individuals. To increase sequencing depth and limit assay-specific biases, different laboratories used diverse techniques to prepare libraries and sequence TCR repertoires. Per donor, leukapheresis produced somewhere between about 0.8 and 9 billion PBMCs.

Using the deep immunoSEQ assay, TCR CDR3 regions were amplified from genomic DNA by multiplex PCR. Extracted genomic DNA from each cell subset was spread evenly across all wells of several immunoSEQ 96-well plates, with each plate serving as a replicate. For sorted subsets, roughly 200 ng of genomic DNA, equivalent to about 30,000 T cell genomes, went into each replicate PCR. The purified libraries were quantified using a Qubit 3.0 fluorometer, sized with a Bioanalyzer 2100, and then quantified again using the KAPA Library Quantification kit. Every immunoSEQ 96-well plate was sequenced on a dedicated single-read 150-cycle Illumina NextSeq 550 flow cell. In the source study's methods: Because only junctional sequences without quality scores were contained in the immunoSEQ output, filtering matching that applied to full-length reads could not be performed. To assign V/J genes and CDR3, sequences were annotated using PyIR, a Python wrapper for IgBLAST v1.9, with IMGT germline references. Reads with weak V/J assignments (E-value above 1e-6), missing CDR3, stop codons, out-of-frame junctions, or ambiguous translated residues were removed. V3J clonotypes were defined as sequences sharing an identical inferred V gene, J gene, and CDR3 amino acid sequence. Percentage overlap between repertoires was computed as shared unique clonotypes divided by the size of the smaller repertoire. Richness of each repertoire was evaluated using RTK rarefaction, the Chao1 estimator, and Recon v2.1 estimates of unobserved clonotypes. Generation probabilities were computed with OLGA for all TCRbeta clonotypes obtained by the gDNA method from four donors. Entries here come from immuneACCESS through TCRdb and include only in-frame sequences with V and J called. Some clones fail to appear in such tables; in the studies checked, an unresolved V gene covers under half of the shortfall, and the cause of the remainder is unknown. V and J calls plus clone size are reproduced from that table; the DNA served to infer D and trimming. The sample has 750,000 to 1,000,000 clones on record, around 92% of them singletons. Together, the top ten hold around 24% of the sample.

On the study overall, not on this receptor specifically: Because the study included a small number of donors, the genetic and exposure-history diversity represented was limited. When a handful of donors were compared, the shared fraction of clonotypes was about 5% for naive CD4, 3% to 4% for naive CD8, roughly 2.3% for memory CD4, and around 0.37% for memory CD8. Naive subsets generally had larger estimated clonotype richness than memory subsets did. Compared with non-shared clonotypes, clonotypes shared by all four sorted-subset donors had higher generation probabilities. Only blood was sampled, and tissue TCR repertoires likely differ from those in blood. Pairwise subsampling indicated that sequencing depth was expected to affect the degree of clonotype sharing among donors. Even with the large sequencing depth, rarefaction of the sorted-subset datasets indicated that sequencing was incomplete.

To note about this clone: The antigen it binds to is not known. No much larger clone exists at a distance of one base, and base qualities are not known.

The CDR3 spans 16 residues, from the cysteine through the phenylalanine. The entry retains the CDR3 DNA only, 48 bases that are in frame from base 1. According to the germline V gene, CDR1 reads SGHDT and CDR2 reads YYEEEE. V trim: 4 bases; J trim: 1 base; unmatched bases: 8. CD8 naive samples were obtained by positive selection for CCR7 among CD45RO-negative cells, yielding a CD45RA+CCR7+ population from which TemRA cells were excluded. Donors were healthy HIV-negative adults with no recently reported acute infections or vaccinations. Every donor was a Caucasian adult residing in Nashville, Tennessee, USA. After blood collection by leukapheresis, PBMCs were isolated using Ficoll-Histopaque density gradient centrifugation and then cryopreserved in the vapor phase of liquid nitrogen. Analytical flow cytometry was used to check the purity and quantity of each magnetically sorted T cell population. Genomic DNA was isolated from every sorted fraction and measured by UV absorbance on a Nanodrop 2000c.

The sample taken for sequencing was naive CD8+ T cells sorted from blood. The meaning of the sample's cell subset or site label: CD45RA+CCR7+. The receptor's source is a young man in good health. The V and J genes are TRBV5-6 and TRBJ2-3, with TRBD1 identical over 8 junction bases. The CDR3 in this case is CASSAGRTGRTDTQYF. The DNA sequence is TGTGCCAGCAGCGCGGGTCGGACAGGGCGCACAGATACGCAGTATTTT.